These 3 T cell receptor beta chains share one sample of origin, sequenced in a study of blood T cell repertoires in COVID-19. Assay: immunoSEQ multiplex PCR; the TCRdb copy retains only in-frame clones and omits some. This table holds about 65,000 clones, 81% found once. Sequenced sample: peripheral blood. Receptors originate from a man aged 80 or over with acute or convalescent COVID-19.

This clone showed up just a few times. The genes are TRBV7-2 and TRBJ1-1; D is unresolved. CDR1 is SGHTA and CDR2 is FQGNSA in the germline V gene. V lost 5 bases and J lost 10, with 20 bases in between. The length of the CDR3 is 14 residues. CDR3 DNA sequence: TGTGCCAGCAGCCCCCCCGATACCGACGAGGGAGCTTTCTTT. Protein sequence: CASSPPDTDEGAFF.

The chain employs TRBV5-6 and TRBJ1-1; possibly TRBD1 for D (5 bases). The V end was cut by 1 base, the J end by 7 bases, with 11 bases between. The CDR3 is made up of 13 amino acids. Germline V gene lookup returns CDR1 SGHDT and CDR2 YYEEEE. The CDR3 reads CASSLWQGGEAFF. CDR3 sequence (DNA): TGTGCCAGCAGCTTGTGGCAGGGTGGTGAAGCTTTCTTT.

The V gene is TRBV7-9, the J gene TRBJ1-2; D is ambiguous. Trimming pared 1 base from V and 1 base from J, leaving 10 bases between. The CDR3 contains 15 residues. The germline CDR1 and CDR2 sequences are SEHNR and FQNEAQ (reference sequence). CDR3 sequence: CASSLGGAVNYGYTF. The DNA for the CDR3 is TGTGCCAGCAGCTTAGGCGGAGCTGTTAACTATGGCTACACCTTC.